A selection of T cell receptor beta chains follows, all from one sample in a study of early T cells in non-severe SARS-CoV-2 infection. TCRdb reprocessed the 5' RACE reads via MiXCR and lists one record per CDR3 protein. The sample lists roughly 100,000 distinct CDR3 sequences, approximately 12% seen once, with around 4.3% in the top ten. The sample was whole blood, taken at baseline. The receptor source for this set is an adult who was a healthcare worker with PCR-confirmed SARS-CoV-2 infection or an uninfected control (not recorded which). CDR3s include the opening cysteine and the closing phenylalanine or tryptophan. Clone size is given for some rows only: seen once, a few or many times, or a class if the clone is expanded.

v_gene: TRBV7-8
len: 16
abundance: few
j_gene: TRBJ2-1
CDR3aa: CASSGTSGRLYNEQFF

v_gene: TRBV5-1
len: 12
abundance: -
j_gene: TRBJ2-3
CDR3aa: CASSFTTDTQYF

v_gene: TRBV14
len: 14
abundance: many
j_gene: TRBJ2-4
CDR3aa: CASSQLGQLNIQYF

v_gene: TRBV18
len: 15
abundance: few
j_gene: TRBJ1-4
CDR3aa: CASSPAQGANEKLFF

v_gene: TRBV7-8
len: 12
abundance: many
j_gene: TRBJ2-7
CDR3aa: CASSLTGGEQYF

v_gene: TRBV27
len: 13
abundance: few
j_gene: TRBJ1-2
CDR3aa: CASSLVGSYGYTF

v_gene: TRBV12-5
len: 21
abundance: few
j_gene: TRBJ1-2
CDR3aa: CASGLVGRGLLINESNYGYTF

v_gene: TRBV19
len: 13
abundance: many
j_gene: TRBJ2-7
CDR3aa: CASSKAVAYEQYF

v_gene: TRBV5-1
len: 15
abundance: many
j_gene: TRBJ2-5
CDR3aa: CASSLAGTLQETQYF

v_gene: TRBV6-6
len: 13
abundance: many
j_gene: TRBJ2-7
CDR3aa: CASSPRGLYEQYF

v_gene: TRBV11-2
len: 15
abundance: -
j_gene: TRBJ2-1
CDR3aa: CASSPPGGSYNEQFF

v_gene: TRBV19
len: 14
abundance: -
j_gene: TRBJ2-7
CDR3aa: CASSIAGRAGEQYF

v_gene: TRBV20-1
len: 14
abundance: many
j_gene: TRBJ2-3
CDR3aa: CSCRRDRSTDTQYF

v_gene: TRBV20-1
len: 16
abundance: many
j_gene: TRBJ1-2
CDR3aa: CSARDGTMGPNYGYTF

v_gene: TRBV5-4
len: 14
abundance: -
j_gene: TRBJ2-7
CDR3aa: CASSDPRSSYEQYF

v_gene: TRBV5-1
len: 15
abundance: -
j_gene: TRBJ2-1
CDR3aa: CASSMGLAGPRRLFF

v_gene: TRBV11-2
len: 14
abundance: few
j_gene: TRBJ2-7
CDR3aa: CASRHRTGLYEQYF

v_gene: TRBV14
len: 15
abundance: -
j_gene: TRBJ1-4
CDR3aa: CASSQRGGGFEKLFF

v_gene: TRBV6-6
len: 14
abundance: -
j_gene: TRBJ2-5
CDR3aa: CASSYYQSQETQYF

v_gene: TRBV29-1
len: 10
abundance: -
j_gene: TRBJ2-3
CDR3aa: CSVLGPTQYF

v_gene: TRBV29-1
len: 14
abundance: -
j_gene: TRBJ2-7
CDR3aa: CSVTVAGNPYEQYF

v_gene: TRBV28
len: 15
abundance: -
j_gene: TRBJ2-7
CDR3aa: CASSWVGTPRPEQYF

v_gene: TRBV2
len: 18
abundance: -
j_gene: TRBJ1-5
CDR3aa: CASRQTGTGEIGNQPQHF

v_gene: TRBV30
len: 14
abundance: many
j_gene: TRBJ1-2
CDR3aa: CAWMGQGVYYGYTF

v_gene: TRBV20-1
len: 15
abundance: many
j_gene: TRBJ2-1
CDR3aa: CSARASGGSYNEQFF

v_gene: TRBV28
len: 14
abundance: -
j_gene: TRBJ1-1
CDR3aa: CASSSPPASTEAFF

v_gene: TRBV20-1
len: 13
abundance: few
j_gene: TRBJ2-7
CDR3aa: CSAPGTGIYEQYF